This TCR beta chain was profiled in a study of cytomegalovirus exposure and HLA in healthy donors. Overall study context: A previous analysis identified approximately 120 million unique TCR beta sequences derived from some 200 million T cells.

This clone was seen only a few times. The target antigen is unknown. The primer mix had 60 Vbeta and 13 Jbeta primers. Per the study methods: Around 9.9 million shared chains were among the approximately 76 million unique TCR beta chains that a later analysis counted. TCRdb keeps only in-frame clones here, not all; method: immunoSEQ multiplex PCR. V and J calls and clone size are given by that table; D and trimming were obtained from the DNA. The sample lists around 140,000 clones; 78% were seen once. Notes on the study in general: Within a later analysis, the majority of CMV-associated TCR beta chains appeared HLA-restricted. Accurate HLA-A and HLA-B prediction from TCR beta sequences was reported for most subjects.

V lost 6 bases, J lost 2 bases, and 6 bases stayed unmatched. The germline CDR1 and CDR2 sequences are ENHRY and SYGVKD. The CDR3 length is 15 residues. Sequenced input: PBMCs. The rearrangement links TRBV10-3 to TRBJ2-7; 11 nucleotides line up with TRBD2. The sequence was collected from a female donor in good health and CMV-seronegative. CDR3 sequence (DNA): TGTGCCATCAGGAACGGACTAGCGGGCGCCTACGAGCAGTACTTC. It specifies CAIRNGLAGAYEQYF.